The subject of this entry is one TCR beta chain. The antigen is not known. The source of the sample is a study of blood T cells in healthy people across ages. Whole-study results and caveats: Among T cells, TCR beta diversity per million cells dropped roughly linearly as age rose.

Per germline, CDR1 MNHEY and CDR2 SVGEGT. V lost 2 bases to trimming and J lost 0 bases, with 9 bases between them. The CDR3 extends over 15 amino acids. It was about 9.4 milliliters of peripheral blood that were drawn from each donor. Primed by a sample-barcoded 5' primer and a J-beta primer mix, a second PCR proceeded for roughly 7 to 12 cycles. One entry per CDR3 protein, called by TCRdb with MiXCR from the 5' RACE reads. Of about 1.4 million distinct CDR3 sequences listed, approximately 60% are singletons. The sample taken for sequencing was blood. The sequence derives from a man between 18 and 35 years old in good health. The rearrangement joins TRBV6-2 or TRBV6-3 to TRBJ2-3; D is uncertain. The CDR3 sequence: CASSYGATSTDTQYF. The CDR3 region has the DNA TGTGCCAGCAGTTACGGTGCAACTAGCACAGATACGCAGTATTTT.